These 19 T cell receptor beta chains share one sample of origin, sequenced in a study of shared clonotypes between healthy human individuals. Method: immunoSEQ multiplex PCR; TCRdb's copy keeps in-frame clones and lacks some. This table has under 2,500,000 clones, approximately 96% appearing once. Sample: naive CD4+ T cells sorted from blood. Indicated subset: CD45RA+ positively selected. All receptors come from a man aged 18 to 35 in good health.

The gene calls are TRBV27 and TRBJ1-3; D gene uncertain. In germline, CDR1 is MNHEY, CDR2 SMNVEV (reference sequence). This CDR3 contains 15 residues. The V end lost 3 bases, the J end lost 0 bases, and 9 bases lay between the germline ends. CDR3 nucleotides: TGTGCCAGCAGTTTGACCAGAGCCTCTGGAAACACCATATATTTT. As protein: CASSLTRASGNTIYF.

The chain joins TRBV30 to TRBJ1-1; tentatively, D is TRBD1 (5 bases). Germline CDR1 reads GTSNPN; CDR2 reads SVGIG (reference sequence). The CDR3 covers 17 residues. V lost 2 bases to trimming and J lost 2 bases, with 21 bases between them. This CDR3 reads CAWSPWGKGLLNTEAFF. CDR3 sequence (DNA): TGTGCCTGGAGTCCCTGGGGGAAAGGCCTCCTTAACACTGAAGCTTTCTTT.

The chain joins TRBV5-4 to TRBJ2-1; 12 bases fit TRBD2. Trimming at V came to 8 bases and at J to 4 bases, leaving 7 bases not matched to a gene. Germline-derived CDR1 and CDR2 are SGHNT and YYREEE (reference sequence). This CDR3 is 15 amino acids long. CDR3 sequence: CASISGTSGYNEQFF. CDR3 coding DNA: TGTGCCAGTATCTCAGGGACTAGCGGGTACAATGAGCAGTTCTTC.

The chain joins TRBV7-9 to TRBJ2-1, with D maybe TRBD2 (5 bases). V was pared by 4 bases and J by 2 bases, with 12 bases between. From germline, CDR1 is SEHNR and CDR2 FQNEAQ (reference sequence). This CDR3 is 15 amino acids long. For the CDR3, the DNA is TGTGCCAGCAGCTCCCCGGGATACGCCTACAATGAGCAGTTCTTC. It is translated as CASSSPGYAYNEQFF.

This sequence joins TRBV11-2 and TRBJ2-1; a possible D gene is TRBD2 (6 bases). CDR3 length: 11 amino acids. In germline, CDR1 is SGHAT, CDR2 FQNNGV. The V end lost 4 bases, the J end lost 15 bases, and 13 bases lay between the germline ends. This CDR3 is CASSSRSGGFF. The CDR3 DNA is TGTGCCAGCAGCTCCCGGTCCGGGGGGTTCTTC.

The chain couples TRBV2 to TRBJ2-7; perhaps TRBD1 as D (6 bases). Germline CDR1 and CDR2: SNHLY and FYNNEI. V lost 8 bases and J 0 bases, leaving 14 bases between the germline ends. The CDR3 is 14 amino acids. CDR3 DNA sequence: TGTGCCAGCGGTGCGAGGGGACACTCCTACGAGCAGTACTTC. Protein sequence: CASGARGHSYEQYF.

Note on this clone: Other DNA sequences of this sample code for an identical CDR3. The rearrangement links TRBV6-5 to TRBJ2-7; 7 positions match TRBD2. Germline CDR1 reads MNHEY; CDR2 reads SVGAGI. The junction had 3 bases not matched to a gene; V was cut back by 7 bases and J by 0 bases. CDR3 length: 13 amino acids. CDR3 sequence reads: CASTRGSSYEQYF. The CDR3 region has the DNA TGTGCCAGCACTCGCGGGAGCTCCTACGAGCAGTACTTC.

This chain uses TRBV5-4 with TRBJ2-1; 12 nucleotides line up with TRBD2. This CDR3 spans 12 amino acids. J was trimmed by 10 bases and V by 9 bases; bases with no gene match: 5. In germline, CDR1 is SGHNT, CDR2 YYREEE (reference sequence). As DNA, the CDR3 is TGTGCCATCGGACTAGCGGGAACGGAGCAGTTCTTC. Amino acid sequence: CAIGLAGTEQFF.

The chain links TRBV6-1 to TRBJ2-7, with TRBD1 as a possible D gene (5 bases). The CDR3 totals 14 residues. The V end lost 3 bases, the J end lost 1 base, and 10 bases lay between the germline ends. Germline CDR1 is MNHNS and CDR2 is SASEGT. The CDR3 sequence is CASSDRQLSYEQYF. For the CDR3, the DNA is TGTGCCAGCAGTGATAGACAGTTATCCTACGAGCAGTACTTC.

CDR3 DNA sequence: TGCAGCGTCGCTCCGGGCGATGGGCAGTTCTTC. Translation gives CSVAPGDGQFF. This chain joins TRBV29-1 and TRBJ2-1; D is ambiguous. Germline V gives CDR1 SQVTM, CDR2 ANQGSEA. Trimming pared 6 bases from V and 12 bases from J, leaving 15 bases between. This CDR3 spans 11 amino acids.

V is TRBV28 and J is TRBJ1-2; no definite D call. Trimming shortened V by 3 bases and J by 4 bases, and 18 bases separated the two germline ends. Germline CDR1 MDHEN, CDR2 SYDVKM. CDR3 length equals 16 residues. This chain's CDR3 is CASSLVGTPELYGYTF. The CDR3 region has the DNA TGTGCCAGCAGTTTGGTAGGAACCCCTGAGCTCTATGGCTACACCTTC.

The chain joins TRBV7-2 to TRBJ1-1; D might be TRBD1 (5 bases). CDR1 is SGHTA and CDR2 is FQGNSA in the germline V gene. Trimming removed 7 bases from V and 2 bases from J, with 20 bases in between. This CDR3 is 16 amino acids long. The CDR3 DNA sequence: TGTGCCAGCACCCAAGGGGCCACAAGGTATAACACTGAAGCTTTCTTT. This codes for CASTQGATRYNTEAFF. The complete variable domain, with remaining parts taken from reference TRBV7-2 and TRBJ1-1, reads GAGVSQSPSNKVTEKGKDVELRCDPISGHTALYWYRQSLGQGLEFLIYFQGNSAPDKSGLPSDRFSAERTGGSVSTLTIQRTQQEDSAVYLCASTQGATRYNTEAFFGQGTRLTVV.

The chain links TRBV7-2 to TRBJ2-7; D possibly uses TRBD1 or TRBD2 (5 bases each). V was cut by 5 bases and J by 3 bases, with 23 bases left in between. CDR1 is SGHTA, CDR2 FQGNSA, per germline. The CDR3 contains 17 residues. The CDR3 nucleotides read TGTGCCAGCAGCCTACTCCCCAGGCAGGGAGCGGTCTACGAGCAGTACTTC. Protein: CASSLLPRQGAVYEQYF. The full variable domain, its missing parts supplied by reference TRBV7-2 and TRBJ2-7, is GAGVSQSPSNKVTEKGKDVELRCDPISGHTALYWYRQSLGQGLEFLIYFQGNSAPDKSGLPSDRFSAERTGGSVSTLTIQRTQQEDSAVYLCASSLLPRQGAVYEQYFGPGTRLTVT.

The chain links TRBV7-9 to TRBJ2-2, with D possibly TRBD1 on 6 matching bases. There are 13 residues in the CDR3. The germline V and J ends were trimmed by 5 bases and 9 bases, with 13 bases remaining between them. From germline, CDR1 is SEHNR and CDR2 FQNEAQ (reference sequence). The DNA for the CDR3 is TGTGCCAGCAGCCCTGAGGGGGTGTGGGAGCTGTTTTTT. It is translated as CASSPEGVWELFF.

CDR3: CAISQDSSYGYTF. The CDR3 bases are TGTGCCATCAGCCAGGACAGCAGCTATGGCTACACCTTC. The gene calls are TRBV10-3 and TRBJ1-2, with TRBD1 as a possible D gene (6 bases). Trimming left V 6 bases short and J 4 bases short, with 12 bases between. There are 13 residues in the CDR3. Germline values: CDR1 ENHRY, CDR2 SYGVKD.

This clone has only a few counts. The chain recombines TRBV30 with TRBJ1-5; D not certain. V lost 0 bases, J lost 4 bases, and 7 bases lay in between. Germline V gene lookup returns CDR1 GTSNPN and CDR2 SVGIG (reference sequence). The CDR3 consists of 13 residues. The CDR3 DNA reads TGTGCCTGGAGTGTTTCCACTAATCAGCCCCAGCATTTT. It codes for CAWSVSTNQPQHF.

The CDR3, as DNA: TGTGCCAGCAGCCGGCAGGGTTTGCGGCGGGAGACCCAGTACTTC. Amino acid sequence: CASSRQGLRRETQYF. This chain joins TRBV14 and TRBJ2-5, with D possibly being TRBD1 (5 bases). Trimming cost V 4 bases and J 5 bases, with 17 bases left between them. Germline values: CDR1 SGHDN, CDR2 FVKESK. This CDR3 region has 15 residues.

The chain couples TRBV20-1 to TRBJ2-3; D gene unclear. V lost 4 bases, J lost 5 bases, and 7 bases lay in between. The germline CDR1 and CDR2 sequences are DFQATT and SNEGSKA (reference sequence). The CDR3 runs to 11 residues. CDR3 DNA: TGCAGTGCTAAGAATCGAGATACGCAGTATTTT. It encodes CSAKNRDTQYF.

The rearrangement joins TRBV2 to TRBJ1-2, with D unresolved. V shed 7 bases and J shed 5 bases, with 11 bases lying between them. CDR3 size: 12 residues. Germline-derived CDR1 and CDR2 are SNHLY and FYNNEI. CDR3 in DNA: TGTGCCAGCATTATGGCAGGATATGGCTACACCTTC. As protein: CASIMAGYGYTF.